This passage covers 21 T cell receptor beta chains from one sample sequenced in a study of cytomegalovirus exposure and HLA in healthy donors. PCR involved 60 Vbeta and 13 Jbeta primers. TCRdb's copy holds only in-frame clones and misses some; the assay was immunoSEQ multiplex PCR. The sample consists of 150,000 or so clones, just under 85% of them appearing once. The sample was PBMCs. These receptors were taken from a woman between 40 and 55 years old in good health and CMV-seronegative.

This sequence joins TRBV10-3 and TRBJ1-1; D is unclear. With 2 bases removed from V and 0 bases from J, the gap between germline ends came to 7 bases. Germline CDR1 and CDR2: ENHRY and SYGVKD. The CDR3 consists of 14 residues. The CDR3: CAISEVNMNTEAFF. DNA for the CDR3: TGTGCCATCAGTGAGGTTAATATGAACACTGAAGCTTTCTTT.

The chain joins TRBV7-2 to TRBJ1-2; D unresolved. This CDR3 is built from 15 residues. Germline V CDR1 and CDR2: SGHTA, FQGNSA. V lost 5 bases, J lost 4 bases, and 17 bases lay in between. The CDR3 nucleotides are TGTGCCAGCAGCAAAACGACCCCGGGAACCTATGGCTACACCTTC. Translation gives CASSKTTPGTYGYTF.

The genes are TRBV5-1 and TRBJ1-2; no definite D call. CDR1 is SGHRS and CDR2 is YFSETQ in the germline V gene. Trimming left V 0 bases short and J 2 bases short, with 11 bases between. This CDR3 is 15 amino acids long. The CDR3 loop is CASSLAGDRNYGYTF. The CDR3 DNA reads TGCGCCAGCAGCTTGGCCGGGGATAGGAACTATGGCTACACCTTC.

This chain joins TRBV6-4 and TRBJ2-2; D perhaps matches TRBD1 (6 bases). CDR1 is MRHNA and CDR2 is SNTAGT in the germline V gene. Trimming left V 6 bases short and J 4 bases short, with 12 bases between. This CDR3 contains 14 residues. The CDR3 region has the DNA TGTGCCAGCAGAAACAGGGACACCACCGGGGAGCTGTTTTTT. Translating gives CASRNRDTTGELFF.

In DNA, the CDR3 is TGTGCCAGCAGTTACTCGGACGGGAGGTTATCCTACGAGCAGTACTTC. This sequence encodes CASSYSDGRLSYEQYF. The V and J genes are TRBV6-5 and TRBJ2-7; TRBD2 aligns across 7 bases. The CDR3 has 16 amino acids. Per germline, CDR1 MNHEY and CDR2 SVGAGI. The V gene end was trimmed by 0 bases and the J gene end by 1 base; junction bases not matched to a gene: 6.

The V and J genes are TRBV28 and TRBJ2-5, with 7 nucleotides matching TRBD2. CDR1 is MDHEN and CDR2 is SYDVKM in the germline V gene. J lost 7 bases, V lost 0 bases, and 14 bases had no gene match. CDR3 length equals 17 residues. In DNA, the CDR3 is TGTGCCAGCAGTTTATGGAGTGAACCGACGGGGGGAGGGACCCAGTACTTC. Amino acids: CASSLWSEPTGGGTQYF. Full variable domain (outside the CDR3, taken from reference TRBV28 and TRBJ2-5): DVKVTQSSRYLVKRTGEKVFLECVQDMDHENMFWYRQDPGLGLRLIYFSYDVKMKEKGDIPEGYSVSREKKERFSLILESASTNQTSMYLCASSLWSEPTGGGTQYFGPGTRLLVL.

The chain combines TRBV11-2 with TRBJ2-4; 7 nucleotides agree with TRBD1. The CDR3 length is 14 residues. V lost 7 bases and J lost 4; bases outside the gene matches: 7. Per germline, CDR1 SGHAT and CDR2 FQNNGV. DNA of the CDR3: TGTGCCAGCAACACCGGGACAGTGAAAAACATTCAGTACTTC. Translated, it gives CASNTGTVKNIQYF.

The chain is built from TRBV5-6 and TRBJ1-2, with no clear D. V dropped 4 bases and J dropped 4 bases, with 14 bases sitting between them. This CDR3 has 14 residues. The germline gives CDR1 SGHDT, CDR2 YYEEEE. This chain's CDR3 is CASSRGLSVYGYTF. DNA of the CDR3: TGTGCCAGCAGCCGCGGACTGAGCGTCTATGGCTACACCTTC.

J is TRBJ2-7 and V is TRBV27; TRBD1 matches 7 bases. Germline loops: CDR1 MNHEY, CDR2 SMNVEV (reference sequence). This CDR3 is 14 amino acids long. The V gene end was trimmed by 9 bases and the J gene end by 2 bases; junction bases not matched to a gene: 10. The CDR3 DNA is TGTGCCAGGCACCTCCCGGGACAGACCTACGAGCAGTACTTC. Its protein is CARHLPGQTYEQYF.

The chain is built from TRBV28 and TRBJ2-3, with 7 bases identical to TRBD1. The CDR3 covers 16 residues. Looked up from germline, CDR1 is MDHEN and CDR2 is SYDVKM. With V trimmed by 6 bases and J by 2 bases, 11 bases remained unmatched. The CDR3, as DNA: TGTGCCAGCAGCCTACCCCGGGACAGAAACACAGATACGCAGTATTTT. It is translated as CASSLPRDRNTDTQYF.

This chain connects TRBV5-1 to TRBJ2-5; 7 bases agree with TRBD1. The ends lost 1 base at V and 5 bases at J; junction bases unmatched: 5. Germline V gives CDR1 SGHRS, CDR2 YFSETQ. The CDR3 has 14 amino acids. In DNA, the CDR3 is TGCGCCAGCAGCTTGAGAGGGGGCTCGGAGACCCAGTACTTC. Its translation: CASSLRGGSETQYF.

The V gene is TRBV5-6, the J gene TRBJ2-7; no clear D. Per germline, CDR1 SGHDT and CDR2 YYEEEE. This CDR3 spans 13 amino acids. Trimming took off 2 bases at V and 2 bases at J, with 8 bases between the two ends. The CDR3 spells CASSFGHTYEQYF. The CDR3 DNA is TGTGCCAGCAGCTTTGGGCATACCTACGAGCAGTACTTC. Full variable domain (outside the CDR3, taken from reference TRBV5-6 and TRBJ2-7): DAGVTQSPTHLIKTRGQQVTLRCSPKSGHDTVSWYQQALGQGPQFIFQYYEEEERQRGNFPDRFSGHQFPNYSSELNVNALLLGDSALYLCASSFGHTYEQYFGPGTRLTVT.

In its sample, this clone was seen a few times. The rearrangement links TRBV27 to TRBJ2-1; D is unclear. CDR3 length: 18 amino acids. Between the trimmed V and J ends, which lost 1 base and 0 bases, there was a span of 16 bases. In germline, CDR1 is MNHEY, CDR2 SMNVEV (reference sequence). The DNA for the CDR3 is TGTGCCAGCAGTTTATTTCGGCCGGGTAGGAGCTCCTACAATGAGCAGTTCTTC. Translated: CASSLFRPGRSSYNEQFF.

The chain uses TRBV4-2 and TRBJ2-3; 8 nucleotides line up with TRBD2. The length of the CDR3 is 17 residues. Trimming cost V 0 bases and J 1 base; bases outside gene matches: 6. Germline loops: CDR1 LGHNA, CDR2 YNFKEQ. The CDR3 sequence is CASSQDLPGGGTDTQYF. The CDR3 nucleotides read TGTGCCAGCAGCCAAGATTTACCGGGAGGGGGCACAGATACGCAGTATTTT.

The V gene is TRBV28, the J gene TRBJ1-3; D not certain. This CDR3 contains 17 residues. Per the germline V gene, CDR1 is MDHEN and CDR2 is SYDVKM. The V end was cut by 1 base, the J end by 0 bases, with 13 bases between. CDR3 region: CASSLLGSLSSGNTIYF. For the CDR3, the DNA is TGTGCCAGCAGTTTATTGGGTAGCTTAAGCTCTGGAAACACCATATATTTT.

The V call is TRBV13, the J call TRBJ1-1; no definite D call. This CDR3 has 14 residues. V lost 5 bases, J lost 3 bases, and 13 bases lay in between. In germline, CDR1 is PRHDT, CDR2 FYEKMQ (reference sequence). In DNA, the CDR3 is TGTGCCAGCAGCCCACGGAGCCGGTACACTGAAGCTTTCTTT. This encodes CASSPRSRYTEAFF.

The chain links TRBV5-1 to TRBJ2-5; 14 bases line up with TRBD2. From germline, CDR1 is SGHRS and CDR2 YFSETQ. The CDR3 loop spans 18 amino acids. V lost 1 base, J lost 4 bases, and 9 bases stayed unmatched. DNA of the CDR3: TGCGCCAGCAGCTTGTTGGGGACTAGCGGGAGTGGTGGAGAGACCCAGTACTTC. It is translated as CASSLLGTSGSGGETQYF.

The chain links TRBV18 to TRBJ2-3; 11 positions agree with TRBD2. V dropped 6 bases and J dropped 0; count of bases not matched to a gene: 11. Germline V gene sequence: CDR1 KGHSH, CDR2 LQKENI. The CDR3 consists of 18 residues. CDR3 loop: CASSPRLAGTTSTDTQYF. The DNA of the CDR3 is TGTGCCAGCTCCCCTAGACTAGCGGGAACAACTAGCACAGATACGCAGTATTTT.

J is TRBJ1-2 and V is TRBV7-9, with D tentatively TRBD1 (5 bases). The V end was cut by 5 bases, the J end by 6 bases, with 19 bases between. Germline V gene sequence: CDR1 SEHNR, CDR2 FQNEAQ (reference sequence). This CDR3 spans 15 amino acids. CDR3 in amino acids: CASSPLGRPRDGYTF. CDR3 nucleotide sequence: TGTGCCAGCAGCCCCCTTGGACGACCCAGGGATGGCTACACCTTC.

This clone was counted only a few times. The chain carries TRBV30 and TRBJ2-3, with D perhaps TRBD1 (5 bases). This CDR3 contains 14 residues. V was trimmed by 4 bases and J by 0 bases, leaving 11 bases between them. Germline loops: CDR1 GTSNPN, CDR2 SVGIG (reference sequence). The CDR3 loop is CAWNLGASTDTQYF. CDR3 bases: TGTGCCTGGAACCTAGGGGCTAGCACAGATACGCAGTATTTT.

The CDR3 is CASSQDLSASGRANEQFF. CDR3 in DNA: TGCGCCAGCAGCCAAGATCTATCGGCGAGCGGGAGAGCCAATGAGCAGTTCTTC. The V and J genes are TRBV4-3 and TRBJ2-1; 8 nucleotides line up with TRBD2. This CDR3 spans 18 amino acids. V was pared by 0 bases and J by 6 bases, with 13 bases of the junction left unmatched. Germline values: CDR1 LGHNA, CDR2 YSLEER.